A single sample is the source of the 20 T cell receptor beta chains below, sequenced in a study of blood T cell repertoires in COVID-19. TCRdb's copy holds only in-frame clones and misses some; the assay was immunoSEQ multiplex PCR. The sample gives about 50,000 clones, 84% of which show up once; 8.8% is in the top ten. Sequenced: peripheral blood. The receptor set was obtained from a man between 60 and 75 years old with acute or convalescent COVID-19.

V usage is TRBV4-1 and J usage is TRBJ1-5, with D uncertain. Trimming cost V 3 bases and J 6 bases, with 18 bases left between them. Germline V gives CDR1 MGHRA, CDR2 YSYEKL. The CDR3 is 16 residues long. The CDR3 region is CASSQYLFFGSQPQHF. CDR3 DNA: TGCGCCAGCAGCCAGTACCTTTTCTTCGGGAGTCAGCCCCAGCATTTT.

The gene calls are TRBV19 and TRBJ1-4; 7 bases are a match to TRBD1. The J segment lost 7 bases and the V segment lost 4 bases, leaving 6 bases of the junction unmatched. The CDR3 has 14 residues. Germline V gene sequence: CDR1 LNHDA, CDR2 SQIVND (reference sequence). The CDR3 coding sequence is TGTGCCAGTAGTAACAGGGGCGGCCTTGAAAAACTGTTTTTT. This gives the protein CASSNRGGLEKLFF. The full variable domain, completed using reference TRBV19 and TRBJ1-4, is DGGITQSPKYLFRKEGQNVTLSCEQNLNHDAMYWYRQDPGQGLRLIYYSQIVNDFQKGDIAEGYSVSREKKESFPLTVTSAQKNPTAFYLCASSNRGGLEKLFFGSGTQLSVL.

The CDR3 DNA reads TGTGCCAGCAGCCCCAAACCACCCGGGGCTTTCTTT. Protein sequence: CASSPKPPGAFF. The rearrangement links TRBV7-9 to TRBJ1-1; no reliable D call. V was cut by 5 bases and J by 11 bases, with 15 bases left in between. Germline V gene sequence: CDR1 SEHNR, CDR2 FQNEAQ (reference sequence). The CDR3 contains 12 residues.

The rearrangement links TRBV19 to TRBJ1-1; the D gene is possibly TRBD1 (6 bases). The V and J ends lost 6 bases and 0 bases respectively, with 14 bases between them. CDR1 and CDR2 from the germline V gene are LNHDA and SQIVND (reference sequence). The CDR3 runs to 15 residues. The CDR3 here is CASSDRTAMNTEAFF. Here the CDR3 DNA reads TGTGCCAGTAGCGATAGGACAGCGATGAACACTGAAGCTTTCTTT.

The chain combines TRBV7-2 with TRBJ2-3, with no clear D. This CDR3 has 14 residues. Germline CDR1 and CDR2: SGHTA and FQGNSA. Trimming removed 1 base at V and 2 bases at J, with 7 bases between. The CDR3 DNA follows: TGTGCCAGCAGCTTAGACAGCCTCACAGATACGCAGTATTTT. Translating it yields CASSLDSLTDTQYF. Full variable domain (missing parts from reference TRBV7-2 and TRBJ2-3): GAGVSQSPSNKVTEKGKDVELRCDPISGHTALYWYRQSLGQGLEFLIYFQGNSAPDKSGLPSDRFSAERTGGSVSTLTIQRTQQEDSAVYLCASSLDSLTDTQYFGPGTRLTVL.

This clone was seen a few times. The V and J genes are TRBV18 and TRBJ2-7, with 7 bases identical to TRBD1. Trimming took 6 bases from V and 2 from J; bases not matched to a gene: 7. This CDR3 has 14 residues. The V gene's germline CDR1 is KGHSH and CDR2 LQKENI. CDR3 DNA sequence: TGTGCCAGCTCTCCAACCGGGACAGCCTACGAGCAGTACTTC. This sequence encodes CASSPTGTAYEQYF.

The chain recombines TRBV12-2 with TRBJ2-3; TRBD1, the D gene given by the table, was not confirmed from the DNA. TRBV12-2 is listed as a pseudogene. This CDR3 has 17 residues. In DNA, the CDR3 is TGTGCAAGTCGCTTAAACCGGGACAGGGCTAGCACAGATACGCAGTATTTT. Residues: CASRLNRDRASTDTQYF.

The chain combines TRBV6-5 with TRBJ1-2, with D unresolved. V lost 2 bases to trimming and J lost 4 bases, with 17 bases between them. CDR1 and CDR2 from the germline V gene are MNHEY and SVGAGI. This CDR3 spans 16 amino acids. The CDR3 DNA reads as TGTGCCAGCAGTTACAGAGGGTCGGAGGGCCGCTATGGCTACACCTTC. It translates to CASSYRGSEGRYGYTF.

The J gene is TRBJ2-7, the V gene TRBV2; TRBD1 agrees at 7 bases. V lost 8 bases to trimming and J lost 4 bases; unmatched junction nucleotides: 5. CDR3 length: 12 amino acids. The germline V gene encodes CDR1 SNHLY and CDR2 FYNNEI. The CDR3 here is CASLRGQYEQYF. DNA of the CDR3: TGTGCCAGCCTAAGGGGGCAGTACGAGCAGTACTTC.

The J gene is TRBJ2-6, the V gene TRBV15; D might be TRBD1 (6 bases). Looked up from germline, CDR1 is LNHNV and CDR2 is YYDKDF (reference sequence). The V and J ends lost 0 bases and 1 base respectively, with 10 bases between them. The CDR3 is 17 amino acids. The CDR3 nucleotides are TGTGCCACCAGCAGAGAATGGGGGCGGTCTGGGGCCAACGTCCTGACTTTC. Translated, it gives CATSREWGRSGANVLTF.

This sequence joins TRBV5-6 and TRBJ1-5; 8 nucleotides align to TRBD1. V lost 0 bases, J lost 0 bases, and 5 bases stayed unmatched. The CDR3 runs 17 residues. Per the germline V gene, CDR1 is SGHDT and CDR2 is YYEEEE. Here the CDR3 reads CASSLGDRWDSNQPQHF. The DNA of the CDR3 is TGTGCCAGCAGCTTGGGGGACAGGTGGGATAGCAATCAGCCCCAGCATTTT.

This chain joins TRBV12-5 and TRBJ2-5; 7 bases map to TRBD1. J was trimmed by 4 bases and V by 1 base; bases with no gene match: 0. The CDR3 is made up of 13 amino acids. Per the germline V gene, CDR1 is LGHNT and CDR2 is FRNRAP. Here the CDR3 DNA reads TGTGCTAGTGGTTTGGGACAGGGAGAGACCCAGTACTTC. The encoded protein is CASGLGQGETQYF.

V gene TRBV6-1 combines with J gene TRBJ1-2, with TRBD1 identical over 9 bases. Trimming cost V 4 bases and J 1 base; bases outside gene matches: 10. Germline loops: CDR1 MNHNS, CDR2 SASEGT. CDR3 size: 17 residues. In nucleotides, the CDR3 is TGTGCCAGCAGTGTGTACCGGGACAGGGTTATTAACTATGGCTACACCTTC. Protein sequence: CASSVYRDRVINYGYTF.

The CDR3 region is CASSASGGAHEQYF. The CDR3 bases are TGTGCCAGCAGCGCTAGCGGGGGGGCCCACGAGCAGTACTTC. The chain combines TRBV2 with TRBJ2-7, with 12 bases lining up with TRBD2. V dropped 6 bases and J dropped 5; count of bases not matched to a gene: 5. Germline-derived CDR1 and CDR2 are SNHLY and FYNNEI. The CDR3 is made up of 14 amino acids. The full variable domain, with the rest looked up from reference TRBV2 and TRBJ2-7, is EPEVTQTPSHQVTQMGQEVILRCVPISNHLYFYWYRQILGQKVEFLVSFYNNEISEKSEIFDDQFSVERPDGSNFTLKIRSTKLEDSAMYFCASSASGGAHEQYFGPGTRLTVT.

The rearrangement uses TRBV5-1 and TRBJ1-4; D might be TRBD1 (5 bases). Trimming cost V 5 bases and J 5 bases, with 7 bases left between them. The CDR3 spans 12 residues. Germline CDR1 reads SGHRS; CDR2 reads YFSETQ. CDR3 protein: CASSSGNEKLFF. The DNA for the CDR3 is TGCGCCAGCAGTTCAGGGAATGAAAAACTGTTTTTT.

The chain couples TRBV27 to TRBJ1-1, with a tentative D call TRBD1 (5 bases). V was shortened by 3 bases and J by 6 bases, with 11 bases between the two germline ends. Germline CDR1 reads MNHEY; CDR2 reads SMNVEV (reference sequence). The CDR3 runs 13 residues. The CDR3 spells CASSFGGMAEAFF. DNA of the CDR3: TGTGCCAGCAGTTTTGGGGGGATGGCTGAAGCTTTCTTT.

The chain carries TRBV7-2 and TRBJ1-1; 8 bases are a match to TRBD1. This CDR3 has 13 amino acids. Germline V lookup: CDR1 SGHTA, CDR2 FQGNSA. V lost 5 bases to trimming and J lost 8 bases; unmatched junction nucleotides: 7. The CDR3 spells CASSLDRAGEAFF. In DNA, the CDR3 is TGTGCCAGCAGCCTGGACAGGGCCGGCGAAGCTTTCTTT.

This clone was counted between two and nine times. The CDR3 DNA sequence: TGCGCCAGCAGCCAATACAGGGGAACCTACGAGCAGTACTTC. Amino acid sequence: CASSQYRGTYEQYF. The rearrangement joins TRBV4-3 to TRBJ2-7; TRBD1 matches at 7 bases. This CDR3 is built from 14 residues. Germline lookup yields CDR1 LGHNA and CDR2 YSLEER. Trimming took 2 bases from V and 2 from J; bases not matched to a gene: 3.

This clone was seen only a few times. The genes are TRBV2 and TRBJ1-1; D perhaps matches TRBD1 (5 bases). V lost 6 bases and J lost 0, with 11 bases in between. This CDR3 region has 14 residues. Germline assignment: CDR1 SNHLY and CDR2 FYNNEI. The CDR3 protein is CASRDNSMNTEAFF. DNA of the CDR3: TGTGCCAGCAGGGACAACTCTATGAACACTGAAGCTTTCTTT. The whole variable domain, remainder taken from reference TRBV2 and TRBJ1-1, is EPEVTQTPSHQVTQMGQEVILRCVPISNHLYFYWYRQILGQKVEFLVSFYNNEISEKSEIFDDQFSVERPDGSNFTLKIRSTKLEDSAMYFCASRDNSMNTEAFFGQGTRLTVV.

V gene TRBV13 combines with J gene TRBJ2-7; D is possibly TRBD2 (7 bases). Germline V lookup: CDR1 PRHDT, CDR2 FYEKMQ (reference sequence). Trimming removed 8 bases at V and 5 bases at J, with 19 bases between. The CDR3 length is 14 residues. The CDR3: CASRIGGRGNEQYF. In DNA, the CDR3 is TGTGCCAGCCGCATCGGAGGGAGGGGGAACGAGCAGTACTTC.